A selection of T cell receptor beta chains follows, all from one sample in a study of stem cell transplantation in POMP-related autoinflammatory disease. Sequencing used immunoSEQ multiplex PCR; TCRdb keeps in-frame clones, though not all of them. The sample lists tens of thousands of clones, approximately 91% occurring once. Sequences were derived from CD4+ T cells from PBMCs, sampled after stem cell transplantation. The source is a human patient with POMP-related autoinflammation and immune dysregulation (PRAID). The graft donor may be the source of some T cells. Both conserved end residues are part of each CDR3. A D gene is named only where the DNA matches it firmly. Some rows mark clone size as missing; the rest say once, few, many or name a class of expanded clone.

size: NA
J: TRBJ2-5
V: TRBV28
D: TRBD1
CDR3: CASSSPRQGQETQYF
DNA: TGTGCCAGCAGTTCTCCGCGACAGGGCCAAGAGACCCAGTACTTC

size: NA
J: TRBJ2-1
V: TRBV10-3
D: NA
CDR3: CAIRPSSVSFNEQFF
DNA: TGTGCCATCAGGCCCTCTAGCGTTTCGTTTAATGAGCAGTTCTTC

size: few
J: TRBJ2-6
V: TRBV5-1
D: TRBD2
CDR3: CASSPAGGPNGANVLTF
DNA: TGCGCCAGCAGCCCAGCGGGGGGGCCGAATGGGGCCAACGTCCTGACTTTC

size: NA
J: TRBJ2-2
V: TRBV7-9
D: TRBD1
CDR3: CASSLLQGSTGELFF
DNA: TGTGCCAGCAGCCTACTACAGGGGTCTACCGGGGAGCTGTTTTTT

size: NA
J: TRBJ1-5
V: TRBV6-5
D: NA
CDR3: CASTPSGRLQPQHF
DNA: TGTGCCAGCACCCCGTCGGGCAGATTACAGCCCCAGCATTTT

size: NA
J: TRBJ1-5
V: TRBV12-3/TRBV12-4
D: NA
CDR3: CASSLLGNQPQHF
DNA: TGTGCCAGCAGTTTATTGGGCAATCAGCCCCAGCATTTT

size: once
J: TRBJ2-5
V: TRBV18
D: TRBD2
CDR3: CASSPSGSEETQYF
DNA: TGTGCCAGCTCACCTAGCGGGAGTGAGGAGACCCAGTACTTC

size: NA
J: TRBJ2-6
V: TRBV5-1
D: NA
CDR3: CASSPDSPRANVLTF
DNA: TGCGCCAGCAGCCCAGATTCGCCCAGGGCCAACGTCCTGACTTTC

size: NA
J: TRBJ2-5
V: TRBV15
D: NA
CDR3: CATKQTYGIQETQYF
DNA: TGTGCCACCAAACAGACCTATGGGATCCAAGAGACCCAGTACTTC

size: NA
J: TRBJ1-6
V: TRBV6-5
D: NA
CDR3: CASSSRKGEHSPLHF
DNA: TGTGCCAGCAGTAGCCGGAAAGGGGAACACTCACCCCTCCACTTT

size: NA
J: TRBJ2-3
V: TRBV5-1
D: TRBD1
CDR3: CATATGGTDTQYF
DNA: TGCGCCACCGCGACAGGGGGCACAGATACGCAGTATTTT

size: NA
J: TRBJ1-2
V: TRBV7-3
D: TRBD1
CDR3: CASSLRHGQGAGIYGYTF
DNA: TGTGCCAGCAGCTTGAGACATGGACAGGGGGCGGGGATCTATGGCTACACCTTC

size: NA
J: TRBJ2-3
V: TRBV25-1
D: TRBD2
CDR3: CASSEWRGGTDTQYF
DNA: TGTGCCAGCAGTGAATGGAGGGGAGGGACAGATACGCAGTATTTT

size: NA
J: TRBJ2-2
V: TRBV6-1
D: TRBD2
CDR3: CASSEWRWGGTNTGELFF
DNA: TGTGCCAGCAGTGAATGGAGGTGGGGGGGTACGAACACCGGGGAGCTGTTTTTT

size: NA
J: TRBJ2-3
V: TRBV5-1
D: TRBD1
CDR3: CASGTGIDTQYF
DNA: TGCGCCAGCGGGACAGGTATAGATACGCAGTATTTT

size: NA
J: TRBJ2-1
V: TRBV24-1
D: NA
CDR3: CATSAGTHGVYNEQFF
DNA: TGTGCCACCAGTGCCGGGACCCATGGGGTATACAATGAGCAGTTCTTC

size: NA
J: TRBJ1-4
V: TRBV15
D: NA
CDR3: CATSRARDFNEKLFF
DNA: TGTGCCACCAGCAGGGCCCGGGACTTTAATGAAAAACTGTTTTTT

size: NA
J: TRBJ2-3
V: TRBV6-5
D: NA
CDR3: CASSHEAGRQYF
DNA: TGTGCCAGCAGCCACGAGGCGGGAAGGCAGTATTTT

size: NA
J: TRBJ2-4
V: TRBV3-1/TRBV3-2
D: NA
CDR3: CASSPWDRVGNIQYF
DNA: TGTGCCAGCAGCCCCTGGGACCGGGTCGGAAACATTCAGTACTTC

size: NA
J: TRBJ2-3
V: TRBV21-1
D: NA
CDR3: CASSKDRRDAGGNTQYF
DNA: TGTGCCAGCAGCAAAGATAGGAGGGATGCCGGTGGGAATACGCAGTATTTT

size: NA
J: TRBJ1-5
V: TRBV19
D: TRBD1
CDR3: CASSIGQGPRNQPQHF
DNA: TGTGCCAGTAGTATCGGACAGGGGCCTCGCAATCAGCCCCAGCATTTT

size: once
J: TRBJ2-2
V: TRBV12-5
D: TRBD2
CDR3: CASGLVLAGDIRELFF
DNA: TGTGCTAGTGGTTTGGTACTAGCGGGGGATATCCGGGAGCTGTTTTTT

size: NA
J: TRBJ1-4
V: TRBV7-9
D: TRBD1
CDR3: CASSWTGQGNEKLFF
DNA: TGTGCCAGCAGCTGGACGGGACAGGGGAATGAAAAACTGTTTTTT

size: NA
J: TRBJ2-3
V: TRBV28
D: NA
CDR3: CASSFVGFADTQYF
DNA: TGTGCCAGCAGTTTCGTCGGATTCGCAGATACGCAGTATTTT

size: NA
J: TRBJ1-5
V: TRBV18
D: TRBD1
CDR3: CASSAGTGGRGNQPQHF
DNA: TGTGCCAGCTCAGCCGGGACAGGGGGAAGAGGGAATCAGCCCCAGCATTTT

size: NA
J: TRBJ2-6
V: TRBV5-1
D: NA
CDR3: CASSQGQLRPAGANVLTF
DNA: TGCGCCAGCAGCCAGGGACAATTAAGACCGGCTGGGGCCAACGTCCTGACTTTC

size: NA
J: TRBJ2-2
V: TRBV3-1/TRBV3-2
D: TRBD1
CDR3: CASSTTGQGFTGELFF
DNA: TGTGCCAGCTCGACCACGGGACAGGGGTTCACCGGGGAGCTGTTTTTT

size: NA
J: TRBJ1-2
V: TRBV6-5
D: TRBD1
CDR3: CASSYSRTGGAGYTF
DNA: TGTGCCAGCAGTTACTCCAGGACAGGGGGCGCAGGCTACACCTTC

size: NA
J: TRBJ1-2
V: TRBV28
D: TRBD1
CDR3: CASSEGTAHYGYTF
DNA: TGTGCCAGCAGTGAAGGGACAGCTCACTATGGCTACACCTTC

size: NA
J: TRBJ2-1
V: TRBV5-1
D: TRBD2
CDR3: CASSLDGGRSVYNEQFF
DNA: TGCGCCAGCAGCTTGGATGGCGGGAGGTCTGTCTACAATGAGCAGTTCTTC

size: NA
J: TRBJ2-3
V: TRBV5-4
D: NA
CDR3: CASSHYSPLTDTQYF
DNA: TGTGCCAGCAGTCACTATTCCCCCCTCACAGATACGCAGTATTTT

size: once
J: TRBJ2-2
V: TRBV5-1
D: TRBD1
CDR3: CASSFLGQANTGELFF
DNA: TGCGCCAGCAGCTTTTTGGGACAGGCGAACACCGGGGAGCTGTTTTTT

size: NA
J: TRBJ1-3
V: TRBV11-3
D: NA
CDR3: CASSSRVGNTIYF
DNA: TGTGCCAGCAGCTCCAGGGTTGGAAACACCATATATTTT

size: NA
J: TRBJ2-3
V: TRBV5-1
D: NA
CDR3: CASSLQAGHTDTQYF
DNA: TGCGCCAGCAGCTTGCAGGCCGGGCACACAGATACGCAGTATTTT

size: NA
J: TRBJ1-1
V: TRBV5-1
D: NA
CDR3: CASSLGVDTTEAFF
DNA: TGCGCCAGCAGCTTGGGGGTAGACACAACTGAAGCTTTCTTT

size: NA
J: TRBJ1-2
V: TRBV28
D: NA
CDR3: CASSLRATLDGYTF
DNA: TGTGCCAGCAGTTTGCGGGCCACCCTCGATGGCTACACCTTC

size: NA
J: TRBJ1-2
V: TRBV6-4
D: NA
CDR3: CASSGQAGNGYTF
DNA: TGTGCCAGCAGCGGGCAGGCTGGTAACGGCTACACCTTC

size: NA
J: TRBJ1-5
V: TRBV3-1/TRBV3-2
D: TRBD1
CDR3: CASSQGRGQPQHF
DNA: TGTGCCAGCAGCCAAGGCAGGGGGCAGCCCCAGCATTTT

size: once
J: TRBJ2-5
V: TRBV4-2
D: NA
CDR3: CASSQDHFGSQETQYF
DNA: TGTGCCAGCAGCCAAGATCACTTCGGCAGCCAAGAGACCCAGTACTTC

size: NA
J: TRBJ2-5
V: TRBV3-1/TRBV3-2
D: NA
CDR3: CASSPSPRGAETQYF
DNA: TGTGCCAGCAGCCCATCACCCAGGGGAGCGGAGACCCAGTACTTC

size: NA
J: TRBJ2-5
V: TRBV18
D: NA
CDR3: CASSPGWGHQETQYF
DNA: TGTGCCAGCTCACCGGGGTGGGGCCACCAAGAGACCCAGTACTTC

size: NA
J: TRBJ2-2
V: TRBV19
D: TRBD1
CDR3: CAGRQGANTGELFF
DNA: TGTGCCGGACGTCAGGGGGCAAACACCGGGGAGCTGTTTTTT

size: NA
J: TRBJ1-1
V: TRBV3-1/TRBV3-2
D: NA
CDR3: CASSQGGGTRGEAFF
DNA: TGTGCCAGCAGCCAAGGGGGCGGGACACGGGGAGAAGCTTTCTTT

size: NA
J: TRBJ2-7
V: TRBV4-1
D: NA
CDR3: CASSQPRTASYEQYF
DNA: TGCGCCAGCAGCCAACCACGGACAGCGAGTTACGAGCAGTACTTC

size: NA
J: TRBJ2-1
V: TRBV5-1
D: NA
CDR3: CASSSYYPDNEQFF
DNA: TGCGCCAGCAGCTCCTACTACCCCGACAATGAGCAGTTCTTC

size: NA
J: TRBJ1-5
V: TRBV2
D: NA
CDR3: CASRGLNQPQHF
DNA: TGTGCCAGCAGGGGGCTTAATCAGCCCCAGCATTTT

size: NA
J: TRBJ2-3
V: TRBV28
D: TRBD1
CDR3: CASRAGGRTDTQYF
DNA: TGTGCCAGCAGGGCAGGGGGCAGGACAGATACGCAGTATTTT

size: NA
J: TRBJ1-1
V: TRBV18
D: TRBD1
CDR3: CASSPLRGRGFF
DNA: TGTGCCAGCTCACCACTTAGGGGGCGCGGTTTCTTT

size: NA
J: TRBJ2-7
V: TRBV24-1
D: TRBD1
CDR3: CATSGQGFEQYF
DNA: TGTGCCACCAGTGGACAGGGTTTCGAGCAGTACTTC

size: NA
J: TRBJ2-2
V: TRBV18
D: TRBD1
CDR3: CASSEGAWTGELFF
DNA: TGTGCCAGCTCTGAGGGGGCGTGGACCGGGGAGCTGTTTTTT

size: NA
J: TRBJ2-7
V: TRBV4-1
D: TRBD1
CDR3: CASSHRPEGQGREQYF
DNA: TGCGCCAGCAGCCACCGGCCTGAGGGACAGGGTCGGGAGCAGTACTTC

size: NA
J: TRBJ2-5
V: TRBV6-5
D: TRBD1
CDR3: CASSHRQGGETQYF
DNA: TGTGCCAGCAGTCACCGACAGGGCGGAGAGACCCAGTACTTC

size: once
J: TRBJ1-2
V: TRBV11-2
D: TRBD1
CDR3: CASSNLRDRVFFGYTF
DNA: TGTGCCAGCAGCAACCTCCGGGACAGGGTATTCTTTGGCTACACCTTC